These 13 T cell receptor beta chains originate from one sample sequenced in a study of blood T cell repertoires in COVID-19. TCRdb keeps only in-frame clones here, not all; method: immunoSEQ multiplex PCR. Among 200,000 to 300,000 clones listed, approximately 88% were seen once. Source material: peripheral blood. These receptors all stem from a human donor in a cohort sampled during active COVID-19.

The V and J genes are TRBV2 and TRBJ1-4; 9 bases align to TRBD1. Losses at the gene ends were 8 bases for V and 7 bases for J; bases not matched to a gene: 14. Germline V gives CDR1 SNHLY, CDR2 FYNNEI. The CDR3 length is 16 residues. CDR3 in amino acids: CASLRTGAEVGEKLFF. DNA for the CDR3: TGTGCCAGCCTAAGGACAGGGGCCGAGGTAGGTGAAAAACTGTTTTTT.

The V gene is TRBV5-1, the J gene TRBJ2-3; D may be TRBD2 (6 bases). Germline-derived CDR1 and CDR2 are SGHRS and YFSETQ. This CDR3 contains 15 residues. V lost 4 bases and J 4 bases, leaving 16 bases between the germline ends. CDR3 DNA sequence: TGCGCCAGCAGCGTGGCGGGAAGGATCCCAGATACGCAGTATTTT. It specifies CASSVAGRIPDTQYF.

The V and J genes are TRBV4-3 and TRBJ1-6; D call uncertain. Trimming removed 1 base at V and 12 bases at J, with 16 bases between. CDR1 LGHNA and CDR2 YSLEER come from the germline V gene. The CDR3 extends over 15 amino acids. This CDR3 reads CASSQVFDGRRPLHF. The CDR3 nucleotides read TGCGCCAGCAGCCAAGTCTTTGACGGAAGGAGACCCCTCCACTTT.

The J gene is TRBJ1-2, the V gene TRBV28; TRBD1 matches 9 bases. Trimming cost V 3 bases and J 4 bases; bases outside gene matches: 6. This CDR3 is 15 amino acids long. Germline-derived CDR1 and CDR2 are MDHEN and SYDVKM. Here the CDR3 reads CASSFLGQGLYGYTF. In DNA form, the CDR3 reads TGTGCCAGCAGTTTTTTGGGACAGGGACTCTATGGCTACACCTTC.

The chain carries TRBV20-1 and TRBJ2-7, with a possible D match to TRBD2 (5 bases). Germline V gene data show CDR1 as DFQATT and CDR2 as SNEGSKA (reference sequence). There are 15 residues in the CDR3. Trimming stripped 3 bases from V and 0 bases from J, with 15 bases between. Here the CDR3 DNA reads TGCAGTGCTAGTGGTAGGGCCGGACTCTCCTACGAGCAGTACTTC. Translated: CSASGRAGLSYEQYF.

This chain joins TRBV15 and TRBJ1-2; D remains unclear. Germline V gives CDR1 LNHNV, CDR2 YYDKDF (reference sequence). With 1 base removed from V and 3 bases from J, the gap between germline ends came to 9 bases. The CDR3 is made up of 14 amino acids. CDR3 sequence reads: CATSRGGEDYGYTF. In DNA, the CDR3 is TGTGCCACCAGCAGAGGGGGAGAGGACTATGGCTACACCTTC.

V is TRBV11-2 and J is TRBJ2-7; 9 bases align to TRBD1. This CDR3 contains 15 residues. V was pared by 1 base and J by 4 bases, with 5 bases of the junction left unmatched. Per germline, CDR1 SGHAT and CDR2 FQNNGV. CDR3 sequence (DNA): TGTGCCAGCAGCTTAGCTCGGACAGGGGCGTACGAGCAGTACTTC. Its protein is CASSLARTGAYEQYF.

V usage is TRBV5-8 and J usage is TRBJ2-7; D gene ambiguous. This CDR3 has 15 residues. V lost 0 bases and J lost 0, with 10 bases in between. Looked up from germline, CDR1 is SGHTS and CDR2 is YDEGEE. CDR3 residues: CASSLERSSSYEQYF. The CDR3, as DNA: TGTGCCAGCAGCTTGGAGCGCTCCAGCTCCTACGAGCAGTACTTC.

The chain combines TRBV7-2 with TRBJ1-2, with D perhaps matching TRBD1 (5 bases). The CDR3 extends over 14 amino acids. Germline lookup yields CDR1 SGHTA and CDR2 FQGNSA. The V end was cut by 3 bases, the J end by 4 bases, with 12 bases between. As DNA, the CDR3 is TGTGCCAGCAGCTTTACAGGTCTGACCTATGGCTACACCTTC. Encoded protein: CASSFTGLTYGYTF.

The genes are TRBV4-2 and TRBJ2-7, with 13 bases matching TRBD2. Trimming removed 0 bases from V and 0 bases from J; junction bases left unmatched: 5. CDR3 length: 18 residues. The germline gives CDR1 LGHNA, CDR2 YNFKEQ. In nucleotides, the CDR3 is TGTGCCAGCAGCCAAGACGGGACTAGCGGGACCCGCTCCTACGAGCAGTACTTC. Protein: CASSQDGTSGTRSYEQYF.

The rearrangement uses TRBV4-2 and TRBJ2-3; 7 nucleotides line up with TRBD2. Germline CDR1 LGHNA, CDR2 YNFKEQ. The CDR3 has 14 amino acids. V lost 5 bases to trimming and J lost 6 bases; unmatched junction nucleotides: 8. CDR3 amino acids: CASSSLTSSDTQYF. In nucleotides, the CDR3 is TGTGCCAGCAGCTCCCTGACTAGCTCGGATACGCAGTATTTT.

As to this clone: Within the sample, other DNA sequences also encode this same CDR3. The V and J genes are TRBV7-9 and TRBJ2-7; D is perhaps TRBD1 (6 bases). With 1 base removed from V and 4 bases from J, the gap between germline ends came to 8 bases. CDR1 SEHNR and CDR2 FQNEAQ come from the germline V gene (reference sequence). There are 13 residues in the CDR3. This CDR3 is CASSLDRAYEQYF. The DNA for the CDR3 is TGTGCCAGCAGCTTAGACAGGGCTTACGAGCAGTACTTC.

The V gene is TRBV28, the J gene TRBJ2-2; D possibly corresponds to TRBD1 (5 bases). The CDR3 runs to 16 residues. Germline lookup yields CDR1 MDHEN and CDR2 SYDVKM. Trimming stripped 8 bases from V and 4 bases from J, with 20 bases between. CDR3 protein: CASGVYRTHTTGELFF. The CDR3 nucleotides read TGTGCCAGCGGGGTGTACAGGACCCACACCACCGGGGAGCTGTTTTTT.